This is a list of T cell receptor beta chains from one sample in a study of T-cell reconstitution after alpha-beta-depleted transplantation in children. TCRdb re-called the PCR reads through MiXCR, storing one row per CDR3 protein. The table lists about 420,000 distinct CDR3 sequences, about a tenth of them singletons. The sequences come from PBMCs from the stem cell graft donor, collected from the stem cell graft. Receptor source: a human donor who donated a stem cell graft to a child with acute myeloid leukemia. CDR3s include the opening cysteine and the closing phenylalanine or tryptophan. The D gene is left open where the match is weak. Only some rows state a clone size, as once, few, many or a class for expanded clones.

cdr3_aa,cdr3_nt,clone_size,cdr3_length,d_call,v_call,j_call
CASGRVEKLFF,TGTGCCAGCGGACGGGTTGAAAAACTGTTTTTT,.,11,.,TRBV6-2/TRBV6-3,TRBJ1-4
CASSLTGSDSPLHF,TGTGCCAGCAGTCTCACAGGGTCCGATTCACCCCTCCACTTT,many,14,.,TRBV12-3/TRBV12-4,TRBJ1-6
CSALIDSPLYEQYF,TGCAGTGCTCTAATAGACTCTCCGCTCTACGAGCAGTACTTC,.,14,.,TRBV20-1,TRBJ2-7
CASSLGGGTASYEQYF,TGTGCCAGCAGCTTAGGAGGGGGGACAGCCTCCTACGAGCAGTACTTC,.,16,.,TRBV7-8,TRBJ2-7
CSVDLSPNTEAFF,TGCAGCGTTGATCTATCCCCTAACACTGAAGCTTTCTTT,few,13,.,TRBV29-1,TRBJ1-1
CAINAEGGVANSYNEQFF,TGTGCCATCAATGCGGAAGGGGGCGTTGCAAACTCCTACAATGAGCAGTTCTTC,.,18,TRBD1,TRBV10-3,TRBJ2-1
CATSGTGSSSTDTQYF,TGTGCCACCAGCGGCACAGGATCCTCCTCCACAGATACGCAGTATTTT,few,16,.,TRBV24-1,TRBJ2-3
CSARGGGSSYEQYF,TGCAGTGCTAGAGGTGGTGGGAGCTCCTACGAGCAGTACTTC,.,14,.,TRBV20-1,TRBJ2-7
CATSPSSSNEQFF,TGTGCCACCAGTCCCTCTAGCTCCAATGAGCAGTTCTTC,.,13,.,TRBV15,TRBJ2-1
CASSPMPPGGNSPLHF,TGTGCCAGCAGTCCCATGCCCCCAGGCGGCAATTCACCCCTCCACTTT,.,16,.,TRBV7-6,TRBJ1-6
CSVTGTSSNQPQHF,TGCAGCGTTACCGGGACAAGTAGCAATCAGCCCCAGCATTTT,many,14,.,TRBV29-1,TRBJ1-5
CASRPRVGAGQETQYF,TGTGCCAGCAGGCCCCGGGTCGGGGCAGGGCAAGAGACCCAGTACTTC,.,16,.,TRBV11-2,TRBJ2-5
CSVEGPSYEQYF,TGCAGCGTTGAAGGGCCTTCCTACGAGCAGTACTTC,.,12,.,TRBV29-1,TRBJ2-7
CASSLAASSYEQYF,TGCGCCAGCAGCTTGGCCGCCAGCTCCTACGAGCAGTACTTC,many,14,.,TRBV5-1,TRBJ2-7
CASSERDRKNEQFF,TGCGCCAGCAGCGAGCGGGACAGAAAGAATGAGCAGTTCTTC,.,14,.,TRBV10-2,TRBJ2-1
CSATNSNGGQGAYNEQFF,TGCAGTGCTACTAACTCTAACGGAGGACAGGGGGCTTACAATGAGCAGTTCTTC,.,18,TRBD1,TRBV20-1,TRBJ2-1
CASKLQGANGGYTF,TGTGCCAGCAAGTTACAGGGGGCGAACGGTGGCTACACCTTC,.,14,TRBD1,TRBV2,TRBJ1-2
CATSSGRRLYEQYF,TGTGCCACCAGCAGTGGACGGAGACTCTACGAGCAGTACTTC,many,14,.,TRBV15,TRBJ2-7
CASSEGTGDTGELFF,TGTGCCAGCAGTGAAGGGACAGGGGACACCGGGGAGCTGTTTTTT,.,15,TRBD1,TRBV6-1,TRBJ2-2
CASSSGLAGRETQYF,TGTGCCAGCAGCTCGGGACTAGCGGGACGGGAGACCCAGTACTTC,many,15,TRBD2,TRBV9,TRBJ2-5
CAPGGGYQETQYF,TGTGCCCCGGGGGGAGGGTACCAAGAGACCCAGTACTTC,few,13,TRBD2,TRBV24-1,TRBJ2-5
CASSRGAGNQPQHF,TGTGCCAGCAGTAGGGGGGCGGGCAATCAGCCCCAGCATTTT,many,14,.,TRBV12-3/TRBV12-4,TRBJ1-5
CSAFVGASSSYNEQFF,TGCAGTGCCTTCGTAGGGGCGTCTAGCTCCTACAATGAGCAGTTCTTC,.,16,.,TRBV20-1,TRBJ2-1
CASSPPGRTGYTF,TGTGCCAGCTCACCACCCGGCCGGACCGGCTACACCTTC,few,13,.,TRBV18,TRBJ1-2
CSVTGSSGANVLTF,TGCAGCGTTACAGGGTCCTCTGGGGCCAACGTCCTGACTTTC,many,14,.,TRBV29-1,TRBJ2-6
CASSSPQEDQETQYF,TGTGCCAGCAGCTCTCCACAGGAAGACCAAGAGACCCAGTACTTC,many,15,.,TRBV7-2,TRBJ2-5
CASIPSGVGYNEQFF,TGTGCCAGCATCCCATCAGGGGTTGGGTACAATGAGCAGTTCTTC,few,15,.,TRBV12-3/TRBV12-4,TRBJ2-1
CASSLAGDSSYNSPLHF,TGTGCCAGCAGCTTGGCCGGGGATAGCTCCTATAATTCACCCCTCCACTTT,few,17,.,TRBV5-6,TRBJ1-6
CAISYAGTGGSGANVLTF,TGTGCCATCAGTTACGCCGGGACAGGGGGATCCGGGGCCAACGTCCTGACTTTC,few,18,TRBD1,TRBV6-5,TRBJ2-6
CASSQGDSNTEAFF,TGCGCCAGCAGCCAAGGGGACAGCAACACTGAAGCTTTCTTT,.,14,TRBD1,TRBV5-1,TRBJ1-1
CASSEFFLDRGHYGYTF,TGTGCCAGCAGTGAATTCTTCCTTGACAGGGGACACTATGGCTACACCTTC,.,17,TRBD1,TRBV25-1,TRBJ1-2
CASSNTGQYEQYF,TGTGCCAGCAGCAACACGGGACAGTACGAGCAGTACTTC,.,13,TRBD1,TRBV7-2,TRBJ2-7
CASSLTGEGDTQYF,TGTGCCAGCAGCTTGACAGGGGAAGGGGATACGCAGTATTTT,.,14,TRBD1,TRBV7-3,TRBJ2-3
CASSQDLWLVAYNKQFF,TGTGCCAGCAGCCAAGATCTGTGGCTAGTCGCCTACAATAAGCAGTTCTTC,.,17,.,TRBV4-2,TRBJ2-1
CASSQVAGGYYEQYF,TGCGCCAGCAGCCAAGTTGCAGGGGGCTACTACGAGCAGTACTTC,few,15,TRBD1,TRBV4-1,TRBJ2-7
CASSLGSTGGYEQFF,TGTGCCAGCAGCTTGGGGTCTACAGGGGGCTATGAGCAGTTCTTC,.,15,TRBD1,TRBV5-5,TRBJ2-1
CASSLRLAGAVGELFF,TGTGCCAGCAGTTTGCGTCTAGCGGGAGCGGTCGGGGAGCTGTTTTTT,.,16,TRBD2,TRBV12-3/TRBV12-4,TRBJ2-2
CASSSRDRGTDTQYF,TGTGCCAGCAGCTCCCGGGACCGCGGCACAGATACGCAGTATTTT,.,15,.,TRBV12-3/TRBV12-4,TRBJ2-3
CASRPAGTGKETQYF,TGTGCCAGCAGACCCGCCGGGACAGGGAAAGAGACCCAGTACTTC,many,15,TRBD1,TRBV5-5,TRBJ2-5
CASSLLEGMQGGSPQHF,TGTGCCAGCAGCTTACTTGAGGGGATGCAAGGGGGATCTCCCCAGCATTTT,many,17,.,TRBV7-2,TRBJ1-5
CASSQARDRASTGELFF,TGCGCCAGCAGCCAAGCCCGGGACAGGGCGAGCACCGGGGAGCTGTTTTTT,few,17,TRBD1,TRBV4-1,TRBJ2-2
CASSWGTSGGSNEQFF,TGCGCCAGCAGCTGGGGGACTAGCGGGGGGAGCAATGAGCAGTTCTTC,.,16,TRBD2,TRBV5-1,TRBJ2-1